The source of this TCR beta chain is a study of beta chain features in type 1 diabetes. Points from the study as a whole: Across all four CD4+ subsets, people with type 1 diabetes showed modestly shorter TCRB CDR3s.

Looked up from germline, CDR1 is SGHDT and CDR2 is YYEEEE. V was clipped by 0 bases and J by 3 bases; unmatched bases: 5. The CDR3 is made up of 16 amino acids. This clone was recorded a few times. Antigen unknown. A CD45RO/CCR7/CD25/CD127/CD95/CD27 panel sorted naive, central memory, regulatory and stem cell-like memory CD4+ cells. Sequencing targeted expressed TCRB transcripts, as all isolated RNA had been reverse transcribed. Data came from immunoSEQ multiplex PCR; TCRdb stores just in-frame clones and leaves some out. The data contain about 340,000 clones, less than 15% of them seen just once; the ten biggest clones take up roughly 0.016%.

Sequencing was performed on naive CD4+ T cells from blood. The sequence came from a young woman with type 1 diabetes. This chain links TRBV5-6 with TRBJ2-1; 8 bases are a match to TRBD2. CDR3 in DNA: TGTGCCAGCAGCTTGGAGACTAGCGCGTACTACAATGAGCAGTTCTTC. Encoded protein: CASSLETSAYYNEQFF.